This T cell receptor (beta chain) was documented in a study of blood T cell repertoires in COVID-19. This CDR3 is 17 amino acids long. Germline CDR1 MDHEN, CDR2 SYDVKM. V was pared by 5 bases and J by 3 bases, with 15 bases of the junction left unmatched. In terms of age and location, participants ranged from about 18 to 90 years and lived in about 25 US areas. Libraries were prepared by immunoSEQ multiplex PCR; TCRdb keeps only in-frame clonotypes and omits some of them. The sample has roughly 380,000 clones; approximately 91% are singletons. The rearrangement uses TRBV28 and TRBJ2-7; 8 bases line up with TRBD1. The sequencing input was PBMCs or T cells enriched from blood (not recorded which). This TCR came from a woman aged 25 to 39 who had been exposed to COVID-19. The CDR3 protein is CASSGYGQGEGVYEQYF. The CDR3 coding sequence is TGTGCCAGCAGTGGGTACGGACAGGGTGAGGGTGTCTACGAGCAGTACTTC.